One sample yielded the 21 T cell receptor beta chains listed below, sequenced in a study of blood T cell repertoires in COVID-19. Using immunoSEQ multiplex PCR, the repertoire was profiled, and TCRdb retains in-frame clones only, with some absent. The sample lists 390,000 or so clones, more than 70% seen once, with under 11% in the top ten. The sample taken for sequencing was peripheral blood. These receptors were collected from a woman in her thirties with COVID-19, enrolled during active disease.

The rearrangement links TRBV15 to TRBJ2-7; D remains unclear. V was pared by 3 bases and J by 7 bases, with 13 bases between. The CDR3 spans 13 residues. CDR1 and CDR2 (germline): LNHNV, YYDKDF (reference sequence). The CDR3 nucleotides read TGTGCCACCAGCAGCTTGGCGGCCGGGGAGCAGTACTTC. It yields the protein CATSSLAAGEQYF.

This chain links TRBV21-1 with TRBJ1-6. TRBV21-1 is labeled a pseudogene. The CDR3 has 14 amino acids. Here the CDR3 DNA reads TGTGCCAGCAGCAAACTTAGCTATAATTCACCCCTCCACTTT. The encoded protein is CASSKLSYNSPLHF.

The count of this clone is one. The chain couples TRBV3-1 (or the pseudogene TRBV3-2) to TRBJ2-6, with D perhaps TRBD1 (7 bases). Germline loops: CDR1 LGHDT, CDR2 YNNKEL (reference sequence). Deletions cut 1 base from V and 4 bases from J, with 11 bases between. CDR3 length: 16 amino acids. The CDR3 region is CASSQVRGDGANVLTF. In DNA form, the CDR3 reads TGTGCCAGCAGCCAAGTCAGGGGGGACGGGGCCAACGTCCTGACTTTC.

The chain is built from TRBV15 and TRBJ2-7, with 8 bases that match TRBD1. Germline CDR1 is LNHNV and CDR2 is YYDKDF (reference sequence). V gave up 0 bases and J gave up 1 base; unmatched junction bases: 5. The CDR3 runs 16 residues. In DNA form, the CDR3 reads TGTGCCACCAGCAGAGATCGAGGGACAGGTTCCTACGAGCAGTACTTC. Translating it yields CATSRDRGTGSYEQYF. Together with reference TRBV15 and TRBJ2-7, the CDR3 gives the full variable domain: DAMVIQNPRYQVTQFGKPVTLSCSQTLNHNVMYWYQQKSSQAPKLLFHYYDKDFNNEADTPDNFQSRRPNTSFCFLDIRSPGLGDTAMYLCATSRDRGTGSYEQYFGPGTRLTVT.

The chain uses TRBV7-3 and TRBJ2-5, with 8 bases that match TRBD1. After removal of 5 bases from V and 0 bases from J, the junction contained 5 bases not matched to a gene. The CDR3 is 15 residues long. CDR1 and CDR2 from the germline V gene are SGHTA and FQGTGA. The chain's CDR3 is CASSPRTGYQETQYF. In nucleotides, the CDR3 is TGTGCCAGCAGCCCGCGGACAGGGTACCAAGAGACCCAGTACTTC.

The CDR3, as DNA: TGCGCCAGCAGCGAGGGACTAGCGGGAGGGCCCAGCACAGATACGCAGTATTTT. It specifies CASSEGLAGGPSTDTQYF. The V gene is TRBV5-1, the J gene TRBJ2-3; TRBD2 agrees at 16 bases. The CDR3 has 18 amino acids. V dropped 4 bases and J dropped 0; count of bases not matched to a gene: 5. The germline gives CDR1 SGHRS, CDR2 YFSETQ.

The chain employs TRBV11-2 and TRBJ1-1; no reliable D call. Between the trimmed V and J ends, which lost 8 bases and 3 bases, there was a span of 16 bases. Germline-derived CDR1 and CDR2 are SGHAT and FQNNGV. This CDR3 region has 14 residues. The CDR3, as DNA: TGTGCCAGCCACCAAAATTACGGAGACACTGAAGCTTTCTTT. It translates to CASHQNYGDTEAFF. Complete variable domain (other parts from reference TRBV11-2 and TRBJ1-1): EAGVAQSPRYKIIEKRQSVAFWCNPISGHATLYWYQQILGQGPKLLIQFQNNGVVDDSQLPKDRFSAERLKGVDSTLKIQPAKLEDSAVYLCASHQNYGDTEAFFGQGTRLTVV.

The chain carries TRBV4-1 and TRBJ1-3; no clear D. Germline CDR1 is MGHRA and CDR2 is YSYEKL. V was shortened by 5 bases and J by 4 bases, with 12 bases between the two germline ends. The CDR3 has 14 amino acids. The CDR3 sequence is CASSTRQAGNTIYF. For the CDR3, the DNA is TGCGCCAGCAGCACCCGGCAGGCGGGAAACACCATATATTTT.

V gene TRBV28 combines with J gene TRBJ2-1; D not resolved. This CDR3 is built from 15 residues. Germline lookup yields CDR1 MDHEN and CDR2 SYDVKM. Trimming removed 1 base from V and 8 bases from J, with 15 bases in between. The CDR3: CASSLFSYGGDEQFF. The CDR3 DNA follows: TGTGCCAGCAGTTTATTTTCTTATGGCGGCGATGAGCAGTTCTTC.

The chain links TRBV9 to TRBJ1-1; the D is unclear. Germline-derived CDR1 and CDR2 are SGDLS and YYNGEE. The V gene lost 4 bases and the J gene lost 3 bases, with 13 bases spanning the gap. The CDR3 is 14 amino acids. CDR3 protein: CASSSQTIDTEAFF. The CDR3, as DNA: TGTGCCAGCAGCTCGCAGACAATCGACACTGAAGCTTTCTTT.

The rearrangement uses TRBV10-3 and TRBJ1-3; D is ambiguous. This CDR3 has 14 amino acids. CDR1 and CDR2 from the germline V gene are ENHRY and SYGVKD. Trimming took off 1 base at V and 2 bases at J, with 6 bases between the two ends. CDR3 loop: CAISEYATGNTIYF. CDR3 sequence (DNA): TGTGCCATCAGTGAGTATGCGACTGGAAACACCATATATTTT.

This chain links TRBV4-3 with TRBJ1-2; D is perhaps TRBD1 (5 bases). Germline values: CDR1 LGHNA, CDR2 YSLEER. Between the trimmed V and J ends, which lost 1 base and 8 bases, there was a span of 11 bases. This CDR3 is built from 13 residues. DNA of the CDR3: TGCGCCAGCAGCCAAGCAGGGTCGGACGGCTACACCTTC. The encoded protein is CASSQAGSDGYTF.

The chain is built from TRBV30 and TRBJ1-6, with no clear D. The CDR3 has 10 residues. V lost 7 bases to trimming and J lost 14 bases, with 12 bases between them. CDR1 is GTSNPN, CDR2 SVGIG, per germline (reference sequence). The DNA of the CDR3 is TGTGCCTATGGACTGGGAACCCTCCACTTT. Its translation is CAYGLGTLHF.

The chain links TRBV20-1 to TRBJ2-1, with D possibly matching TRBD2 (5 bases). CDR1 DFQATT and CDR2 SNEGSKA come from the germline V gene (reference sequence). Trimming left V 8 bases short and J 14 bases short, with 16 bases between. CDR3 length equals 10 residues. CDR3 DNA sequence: TGCAGTACAACGTTAGCGTTTGAGTTCTTC. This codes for CSTTLAFEFF.

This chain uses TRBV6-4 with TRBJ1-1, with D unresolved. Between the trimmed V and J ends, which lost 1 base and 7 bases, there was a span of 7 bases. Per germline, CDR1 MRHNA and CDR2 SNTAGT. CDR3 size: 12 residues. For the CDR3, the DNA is TGTGCCAGCAGTGACTTGGCAGGTGAAGCTTTCTTT. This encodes CASSDLAGEAFF.

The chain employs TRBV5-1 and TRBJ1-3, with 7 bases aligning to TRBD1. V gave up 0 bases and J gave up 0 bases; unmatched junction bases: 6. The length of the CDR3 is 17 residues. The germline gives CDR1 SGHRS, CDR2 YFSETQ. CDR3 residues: CASSLGVQGVSGNTIYF. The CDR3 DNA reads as TGCGCCAGCAGCTTGGGCGTCCAGGGGGTCTCTGGAAACACCATATATTTT.

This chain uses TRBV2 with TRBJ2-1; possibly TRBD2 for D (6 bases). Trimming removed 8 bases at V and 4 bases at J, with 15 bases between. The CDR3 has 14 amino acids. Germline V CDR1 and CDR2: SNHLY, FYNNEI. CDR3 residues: CASGGTGSYNEQFF. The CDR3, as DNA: TGTGCCAGCGGAGGGACGGGGTCTTACAATGAGCAGTTCTTC.

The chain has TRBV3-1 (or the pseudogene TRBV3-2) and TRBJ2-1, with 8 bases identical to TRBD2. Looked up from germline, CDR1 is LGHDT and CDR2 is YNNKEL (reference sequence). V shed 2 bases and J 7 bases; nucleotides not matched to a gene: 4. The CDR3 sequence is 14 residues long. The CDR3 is CASSQRGGSNEQFF. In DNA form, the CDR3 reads TGTGCCAGCAGCCAACGGGGGGGGTCTAATGAGCAGTTCTTC.

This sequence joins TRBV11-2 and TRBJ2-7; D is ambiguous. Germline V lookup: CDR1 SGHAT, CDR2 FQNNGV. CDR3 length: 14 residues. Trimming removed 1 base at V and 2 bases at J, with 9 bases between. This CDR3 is CASSLAAGAYEQYF. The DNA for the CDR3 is TGTGCCAGCAGCTTAGCGGCTGGAGCCTACGAGCAGTACTTC.

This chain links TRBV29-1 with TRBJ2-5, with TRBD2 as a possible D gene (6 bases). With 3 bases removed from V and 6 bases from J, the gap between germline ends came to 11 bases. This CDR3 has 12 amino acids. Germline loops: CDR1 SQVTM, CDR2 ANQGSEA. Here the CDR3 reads CSVEEGRKTQYF. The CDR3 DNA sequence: TGCAGCGTTGAGGAGGGCAGGAAGACCCAGTACTTC.

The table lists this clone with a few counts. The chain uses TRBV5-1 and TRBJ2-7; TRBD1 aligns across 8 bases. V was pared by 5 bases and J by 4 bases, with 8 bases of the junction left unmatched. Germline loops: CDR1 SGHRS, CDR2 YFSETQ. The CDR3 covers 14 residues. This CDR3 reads CASRPGQVTYEQYF. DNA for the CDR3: TGCGCCAGCAGACCGGGACAGGTTACTTACGAGCAGTACTTC.